A single sample gave rise to the 17 T cell receptor beta chains below, sequenced in a study of blood T cells in healthy people across ages. PCR was performed a second time for about 6 to 12 cycles using a sample-barcoded 5' primer and a J-beta primer mix. Via MiXCR, TCRdb re-called the 5' RACE reads, giving one row per CDR3 protein. The sample records about a million distinct CDR3 sequences, 30% to 40% being singletons. Sequenced sample: blood. All receptors come from a man between 18 and 29 years old in good health.

The chain uses TRBV7-3 and TRBJ2-3, with D perhaps matching TRBD1 (5 bases). Between the trimmed V and J ends, which lost 2 bases and 3 bases, there was a span of 9 bases. There are 14 residues in the CDR3. Germline V gene lookup returns CDR1 SGHTA and CDR2 FQGTGA. The CDR3 is CASSLARVTDTQYF. The DNA of the CDR3 is TGTGCCAGCAGCTTAGCCAGGGTTACAGATACGCAGTATTTT.

This clonotype was recorded at least ten times. The rearrangement links TRBV2 to TRBJ1-2, with TRBD1 as a possible D gene (6 bases). Germline assignment: CDR1 SNHLY and CDR2 FYNNEI. The CDR3 is 13 residues long. Trimming cost V 4 bases and J 3 bases, with 9 bases left between them. The CDR3, as DNA: TGTGCCAGCAGTGGGGGACAAGACTATGGCTACACCTTC. Protein product: CASSGGQDYGYTF.

V and J are TRBV12-3 or TRBV12-4 and TRBJ1-5; a weak D match, TRBD1 (6 bases). This CDR3 is built from 13 residues. Trimming shortened V by 1 base and J by 9 bases, and 10 bases separated the two germline ends. In DNA form, the CDR3 reads TGTGCCAGCAGTTTAGGGGGGCAGGGGCCCCAGCATTTT. Amino acids: CASSLGGQGPQHF.

The V gene is TRBV4-1, the J gene TRBJ1-1; D ambiguous. Trimming stripped 1 base from V and 1 base from J, with 10 bases between. Germline V gives CDR1 MGHRA, CDR2 YSYEKL. CDR3 length equals 15 residues. CDR3 in DNA: TGCGCCAGCAGCCAAGGGGATACATCGAACACTGAAGCTTTCTTT. Encoded protein: CASSQGDTSNTEAFF.

The rearrangement links TRBV27 to TRBJ1-1; D remains ambiguous. Between the trimmed V and J ends, which lost 4 bases and 0 bases, there was a span of 12 bases. From germline, CDR1 is MNHEY and CDR2 SMNVEV (reference sequence). This CDR3 has 15 residues. The CDR3 sequence: CASSSSSRLNTEAFF. CDR3 sequence (DNA): TGTGCCAGCAGTTCAAGTTCCAGGTTGAACACTGAAGCTTTCTTT.

This clonotype was seen many times. The chain links TRBV5-1 to TRBJ2-7, with D possibly called TRBD1 or TRBD2 (5 bases each). This CDR3 comprises 15 residues. Germline V CDR1 and CDR2: SGHRS, YFSETQ. Trimming left V 0 bases short and J 0 bases short, with 10 bases between. CDR3 sequence: CASSLGPGSSYEQYF. The CDR3 DNA is TGCGCCAGCAGCTTGGGTCCAGGGAGCTCCTACGAGCAGTACTTC.

The chain uses TRBV5-1 and TRBJ1-5, with D unclear. Trimming cost V 0 bases and J 0 bases, with 10 bases left between them. This CDR3 spans 16 amino acids. Germline V gene data show CDR1 as SGHRS and CDR2 as YFSETQ. CDR3 region: CASSLGPANSNQPQHF. The CDR3 nucleotides are TGCGCCAGCAGCTTGGGGCCGGCCAATAGCAATCAGCCCCAGCATTTT.

In its sample, this clonotype was seen a few times. The CDR3 DNA follows: TGCAGTGCTCAACCAGGGGGGGATCAGCCCCAGCATTTT. The encoded protein is CSAQPGGDQPQHF. The J gene is TRBJ1-5, the V gene TRBV20-1; 7 bases line up with TRBD1. CDR3 length equals 13 residues. Trimming at V came to 5 bases and at J to 5 bases, leaving 6 bases not matched to a gene. The germline gives CDR1 DFQATT, CDR2 SNEGSKA (reference sequence).

The chain couples TRBV12-3 or TRBV12-4 to TRBJ1-1; 8 nucleotides align to TRBD1. CDR3 size: 15 residues. V trimming: 10 bases; J trimming: 0 bases; junction bases outside the gene matches: 10. This chain's CDR3 is CATVLRQGLNTEAFF. CDR3 nucleotide sequence: TGTGCCACCGTCCTCCGACAGGGGCTGAACACTGAAGCTTTCTTT.

The chain links TRBV6-2 or TRBV6-3 to TRBJ2-1, with a possible D match to TRBD1 (5 bases). The J call may not be correct, given that the DNA end is closer to TRBJ2-7. Germline assignment: CDR1 MNHEY and CDR2 SVGEGT. This CDR3 has 12 amino acids. The CDR3 region has the DNA TGTGCCAGCAGGCCCACAGGAAATGAGCAGTACTTC. Its translation: CASRPTGNEQYF.

The chain links TRBV5-1 to TRBJ2-1; weak D call: TRBD2 (6 bases). The CDR3 sequence is 14 residues long. The V end was cut by 4 bases, the J end by 6 bases, with 14 bases between. Germline V CDR1 and CDR2: SGHRS, YFSETQ. The CDR3 sequence: CASSPGDLFNEQFF. For the CDR3, the DNA is TGCGCCAGCAGCCCCGGGGACTTGTTCAATGAGCAGTTCTTC.

The chain has TRBV7-9 and TRBJ2-5, with D possibly being TRBD1 (5 bases). The J call could be wrong; TRBJ2-7 is a better fit for the DNA end. The CDR3 length is 13 residues. Germline V gene data show CDR1 as SEHNR and CDR2 as FQNEAQ (reference sequence). CDR3 amino acids: CASSILQDYEQYF. The CDR3 region has the DNA TGTGCCAGCAGCATTTTACAGGACTACGAGCAGTACTTC.

V and J are TRBV6-2 or TRBV6-3 and TRBJ1-1, with a possible D match to TRBD1 (6 bases). Germline CDR1 MNHEY, CDR2 SVGEGT. The CDR3 is 15 residues long. V was shortened by 7 bases and J by 4 bases, with 19 bases between the two germline ends. The CDR3 bases are TGTGCCAGCACCAACCGGGGGGCTCGGGGCACTGAAGCTTTCTTT. Protein sequence: CASTNRGARGTEAFF.

This clonotype has at least ten counts. This chain connects TRBV10-3 to TRBJ2-5; 7 positions agree with TRBD1. V lost 10 bases and J lost 5; bases outside the gene matches: 16. This CDR3 has 15 residues. The V gene's germline CDR1 is ENHRY and CDR2 SYGVKD. Here the CDR3 DNA reads TGTGCCACCGGAAGGGACAGAGAAGATTTGGAGACCCAGTACTTC. As protein: CATGRDREDLETQYF.

There are a few counts of this clonotype. V and J are TRBV2 and TRBJ2-5; weak D call: TRBD1 (6 bases). Trimming stripped 4 bases from V and 3 bases from J, with 9 bases between. The CDR3 covers 13 residues. Germline V CDR1 and CDR2: SNHLY, FYNNEI. The CDR3 region has the DNA TGTGCCAGCAGTGGCGGACAGAAAGAGACCCAGTACTTC. It is translated as CASSGGQKETQYF.

This chain uses TRBV20-1 with TRBJ1-2, with D unclear. Germline-derived CDR1 and CDR2 are DFQATT and SNEGSKA (reference sequence). This CDR3 has 14 amino acids. V was shortened by 4 bases and J by 4 bases, with 16 bases between the two germline ends. The CDR3, as DNA: TGCAGTGCTACAATCGCCCCCGGGAGCTATGGCTACACCTTC. This sequence encodes CSATIAPGSYGYTF.

The CDR3 protein is CASSRRGVRDEKLFF. The CDR3 nucleotides read TGTGCCAGCAGCCGGCGGGGGGTTAGAGATGAAAAACTGTTTTTT. The chain joins TRBV6-6 to TRBJ1-4; TRBD1 might be the D (5 bases). V was pared by 6 bases and J by 6 bases, with 17 bases between. The CDR3 extends over 15 amino acids. In germline, CDR1 is MNHNY, CDR2 SVGAGI (reference sequence).